This T cell receptor (beta chain) was found in a study of PD-1 blockade in mismatch repair-deficient tumors. Study at large: Enrolled about 2012-2016, patients had progressing, pretreated mismatch repair-deficient cancers of about twelve types. General study results and limits: Tumor-resident clones, often undetectable pretreatment in blood, expanded then contracted after pembrolizumab.

The repertoire was sequenced with immunoSEQ multiplex PCR; TCRdb's copy has only in-frame clones and lacks some. Of 120,000 or so clones listed, 70% to 90% are singletons. Concerning this clone: The target antigen is unknown.

This receptor was taken from an adult with mismatch repair-deficient cancer. Sequencing used peripheral blood, obtained 44 weeks after starting pembrolizumab.

In nucleotides, the CDR3 is TGTGCCAGCAGTTATGGAGCTAGCGGGATTAACTCCTACAATGAGCAGTTCTTC. Protein product: CASSYGASGINSYNEQFF. J is TRBJ2-1 and V is TRBV27, with 9 bases matching TRBD2. V trimming: 4 bases; J trimming: 0 bases; junction bases outside the gene matches: 10. CDR3 size: 18 residues. Germline V gene lookup returns CDR1 MNHEY and CDR2 SMNVEV (reference sequence).